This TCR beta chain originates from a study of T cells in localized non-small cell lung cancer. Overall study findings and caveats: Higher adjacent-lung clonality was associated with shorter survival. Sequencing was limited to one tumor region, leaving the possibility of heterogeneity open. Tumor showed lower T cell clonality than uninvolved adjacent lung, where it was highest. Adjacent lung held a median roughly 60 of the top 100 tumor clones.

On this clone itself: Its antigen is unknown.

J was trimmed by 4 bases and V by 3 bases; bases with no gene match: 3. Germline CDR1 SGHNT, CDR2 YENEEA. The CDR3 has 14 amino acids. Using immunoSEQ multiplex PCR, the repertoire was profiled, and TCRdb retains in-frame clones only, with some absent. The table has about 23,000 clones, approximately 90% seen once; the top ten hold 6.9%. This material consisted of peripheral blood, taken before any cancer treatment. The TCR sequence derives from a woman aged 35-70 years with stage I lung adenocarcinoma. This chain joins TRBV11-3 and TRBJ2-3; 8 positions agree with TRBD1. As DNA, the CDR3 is TGTGCCAGCAGCTTCGGACAGGGTTCAGATACGCAGTATTTT. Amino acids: CASSFGQGSDTQYF.